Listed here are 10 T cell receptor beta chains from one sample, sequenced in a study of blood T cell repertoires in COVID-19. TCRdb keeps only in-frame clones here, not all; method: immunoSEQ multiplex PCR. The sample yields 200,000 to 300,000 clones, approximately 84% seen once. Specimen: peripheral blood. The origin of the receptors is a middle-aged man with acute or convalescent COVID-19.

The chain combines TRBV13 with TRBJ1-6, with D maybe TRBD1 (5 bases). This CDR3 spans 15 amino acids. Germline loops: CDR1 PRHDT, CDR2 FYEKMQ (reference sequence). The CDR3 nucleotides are TGTGCACACGGTCCCCGGGAGTGGGGCTGTTCACCCCTCCACTTT. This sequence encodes CAHGPREWGCSPLHF.

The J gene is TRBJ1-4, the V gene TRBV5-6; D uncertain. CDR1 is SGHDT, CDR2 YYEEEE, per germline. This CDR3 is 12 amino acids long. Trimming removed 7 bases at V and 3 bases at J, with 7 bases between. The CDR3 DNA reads TGTGCCAGCTCCGCGGCTAATGAAAAACTGTTTTTT. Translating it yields CASSAANEKLFF.

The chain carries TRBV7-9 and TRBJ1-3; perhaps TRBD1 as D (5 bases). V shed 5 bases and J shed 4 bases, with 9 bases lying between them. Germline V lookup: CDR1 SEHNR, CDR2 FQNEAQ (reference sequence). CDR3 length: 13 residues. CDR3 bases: TGTGCCAGCAGCGAGACAGCCGGAAACACCATATATTTT. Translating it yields CASSETAGNTIYF.

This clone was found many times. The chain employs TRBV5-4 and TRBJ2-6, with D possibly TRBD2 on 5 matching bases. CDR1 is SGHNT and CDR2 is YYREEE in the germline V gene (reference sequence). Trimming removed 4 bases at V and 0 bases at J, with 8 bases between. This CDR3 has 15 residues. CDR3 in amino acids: CASSLGVSGANVLTF. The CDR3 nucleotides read TGTGCCAGCAGCCTGGGAGTCTCTGGGGCCAACGTCCTGACTTTC.

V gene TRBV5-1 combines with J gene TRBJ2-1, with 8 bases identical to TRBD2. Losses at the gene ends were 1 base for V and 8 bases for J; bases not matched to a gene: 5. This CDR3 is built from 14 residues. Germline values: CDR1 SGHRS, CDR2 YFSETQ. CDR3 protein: CASSLSGSSDEQFF. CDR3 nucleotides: TGCGCCAGCAGCTTGAGCGGGAGCTCGGATGAGCAGTTCTTC.

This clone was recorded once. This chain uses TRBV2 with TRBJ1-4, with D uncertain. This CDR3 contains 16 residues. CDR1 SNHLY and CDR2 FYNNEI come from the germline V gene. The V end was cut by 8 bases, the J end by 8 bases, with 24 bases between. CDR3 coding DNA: TGTGCCAGCTTTCCCCCACTTGGTTTTGGAGGGGAAAAACTGTTTTTT. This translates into CASFPPLGFGGEKLFF.

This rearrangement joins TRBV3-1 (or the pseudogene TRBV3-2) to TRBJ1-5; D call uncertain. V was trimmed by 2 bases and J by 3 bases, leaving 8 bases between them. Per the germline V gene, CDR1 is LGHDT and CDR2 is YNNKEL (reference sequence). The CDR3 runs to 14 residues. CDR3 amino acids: CASSQTNNNQPQHF. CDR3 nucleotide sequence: TGTGCCAGCAGCCAAACAAACAACAATCAGCCCCAGCATTTT.

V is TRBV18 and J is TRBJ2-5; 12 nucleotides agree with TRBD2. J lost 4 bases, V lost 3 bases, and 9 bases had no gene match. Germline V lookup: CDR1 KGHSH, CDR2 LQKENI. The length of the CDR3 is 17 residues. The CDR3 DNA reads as TGTGCCAGCTCACCCCAGCTAGCGGGGGGGCAGGGAGAGACCCAGTACTTC. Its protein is CASSPQLAGGQGETQYF.

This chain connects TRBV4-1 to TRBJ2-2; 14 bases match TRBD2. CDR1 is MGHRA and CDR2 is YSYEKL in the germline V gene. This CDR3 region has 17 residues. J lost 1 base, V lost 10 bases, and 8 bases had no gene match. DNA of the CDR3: TGCGCCACCGCGGCCGGGACTAGCGGGAGGAACACCGGGGAGCTGTTTTTT. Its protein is CATAAGTSGRNTGELFF.

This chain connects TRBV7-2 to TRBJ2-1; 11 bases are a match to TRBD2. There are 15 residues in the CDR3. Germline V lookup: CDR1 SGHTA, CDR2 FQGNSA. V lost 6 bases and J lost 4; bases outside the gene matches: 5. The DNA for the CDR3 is TGTGCCAGCAGATTGGGACTAGCGGAATACAATGAGCAGTTCTTC. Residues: CASRLGLAEYNEQFF.